The present entry profiles one TCR beta chain with its context. These data belong to a study of shared clonotypes between healthy human individuals. Libraries were prepared by immunoSEQ multiplex PCR; TCRdb keeps only in-frame clonotypes and omits some of them. This table holds about 1.5 million clones, 95% to 99% found once. The CDR3 spans 14 residues. Germline V lookup: CDR1 MNHNY, CDR2 SVGAGI (reference sequence). V was clipped by 0 bases and J by 7 bases, with 10 bases between them. The chain links TRBV6-6 to TRBJ1-5, with D perhaps matching TRBD1 (5 bases). The clonotype originates from a man in his thirties or forties in good health. Sequenced sample: naive CD4+ T cells sorted from blood. Subset: CD45RA+ positively selected. This CDR3 reads CASSYSAGFQPQHF. The CDR3 DNA is TGTGCCAGCAGTTACTCTGCAGGGTTCCAGCCCCAGCATTTT.